One sample yielded the 22 T cell receptor beta chains listed below, sequenced in a study of cytomegalovirus exposure and HLA in healthy donors. TCRdb keeps only in-frame clones here, not all; method: immunoSEQ multiplex PCR. There are fewer than 60,000 clones in the sample; about 92% occur only once, and under 2% lies in the top ten. The sample comprised PBMCs. The origin of the receptors is a woman under 30 in good health and CMV-seropositive.

This clone was recorded a few times. This sequence joins TRBV5-1 and TRBJ2-7; the D is unclear. The CDR3 length is 12 residues. V was trimmed by 4 bases and J by 6 bases, leaving 11 bases between them. CDR1 and CDR2 from the germline V gene are SGHRS and YFSETQ. CDR3 sequence (DNA): TGCGCCAGCAGCCCACAGTTAGGCGAGCAGTACTTC. Its protein is CASSPQLGEQYF.

The chain uses TRBV29-1 and TRBJ2-1, with 9 bases matching TRBD1. CDR3 length: 14 residues. Germline V gives CDR1 SQVTM, CDR2 ANQGSEA. J gave up 5 bases and V 2 bases, and 4 bases lay outside the gene matches. Written as DNA, the CDR3 is TGCAGCGTTGAAAGGGGGACAGGGAACAATGAGCAGTTCTTC. It encodes CSVERGTGNNEQFF.

The chain carries TRBV5-6 and TRBJ1-1, with D perhaps TRBD1 (5 bases). Germline V gives CDR1 SGHDT, CDR2 YYEEEE. CDR3 length: 15 residues. Trimming removed 3 bases from V and 0 bases from J, with 12 bases in between. The CDR3 bases are TGTGCCAGCAGCTGGCCGACAGCGATGAACACTGAAGCTTTCTTT. This encodes CASSWPTAMNTEAFF.

CDR3 protein: CSARVGYEQYF. The CDR3 DNA is TGCAGTGCTAGAGTCGGCTACGAGCAGTACTTC. The rearrangement links TRBV20-1 to TRBJ2-7; D not resolved. Trimming removed 1 base at V and 3 bases at J, with 4 bases between. The CDR3 is 11 residues long. Germline CDR1 reads DFQATT; CDR2 reads SNEGSKA (reference sequence).

This rearrangement joins TRBV27 to TRBJ2-2, with 7 nucleotides matching TRBD2. The trim removed 6 bases at V and 3 bases at J, leaving 4 bases unmatched. The CDR3 length is 14 residues. Germline-derived CDR1 and CDR2 are MNHEY and SMNVEV (reference sequence). CDR3 amino acids: CASRPGGYTGELFF. CDR3 nucleotide sequence: TGTGCCAGCAGGCCCGGGGGGTACACCGGGGAGCTGTTTTTT.

The chain links TRBV11-3 to TRBJ2-7; possibly TRBD2 for D (5 bases). V was shortened by 5 bases and J by 5 bases, with 13 bases between the two germline ends. The CDR3 is made up of 13 amino acids. CDR1 SGHNT and CDR2 YENEEA come from the germline V gene. The CDR3 DNA reads as TGTGCCAGCAGCCCCCCCTCCGGGGACGAGCAGTACTTC. Translating it yields CASSPPSGDEQYF. Using reference TRBV11-3 and TRBJ2-7 for the parts outside the CDR3, the full variable domain is EAGVVQSPRYKIIEKKQPVAFWCNPISGHNTLYWYLQNLGQGPELLIRYENEEAVDDSQLPKDRFSAERLKGVDSTLKIQPAELGDSAVYLCASSPPSGDEQYFGPGTRLTVT.

V gene TRBV7-2 combines with J gene TRBJ1-6; the match to TRBD1 covers 9 bases. This CDR3 comprises 16 residues. After removal of 3 bases from V and 5 bases from J, the junction contained 5 bases not matched to a gene. CDR1 and CDR2 (germline): SGHTA, FQGNSA. CDR3 DNA: TGTGCCAGCAGCTTCGGGACAGGGATGGATAATTCACCCCTCCACTTT. Encoded protein: CASSFGTGMDNSPLHF. Using reference TRBV7-2 and TRBJ1-6 for the parts outside the CDR3, the full variable domain is GAGVSQSPSNKVTEKGKDVELRCDPISGHTALYWYRQSLGQGLEFLIYFQGNSAPDKSGLPSDRFSAERTGGSVSTLTIQRTQQEDSAVYLCASSFGTGMDNSPLHFGNGTRLTVT.

The chain links TRBV5-1 to TRBJ1-1, with D possibly TRBD1 on 5 matching bases. Deletions cut 2 bases from V and 1 base from J, with 6 bases between. Per germline, CDR1 SGHRS and CDR2 YFSETQ. CDR3 length: 13 residues. CDR3 DNA: TGCGCCAGCAGCTTACAGGAGAACACTGAAGCTTTCTTT. It specifies CASSLQENTEAFF. The whole variable domain, filled in from reference TRBV5-1 and TRBJ1-1, reads KAGVTQTPRYLIKTRGQQVTLSCSPISGHRSVSWYQQTPGQGLQFLFEYFSETQRNKGNFPGRFSGRQFSNSRSEMNVSTLELGDSALYLCASSLQENTEAFFGQGTRLTVV.

The rearrangement uses TRBV11-2 and TRBJ1-3, with D possibly being TRBD1 (5 bases). Germline CDR1 reads SGHAT; CDR2 reads FQNNGV. V gave up 6 bases and J gave up 0 bases, with 12 bases separating them. The CDR3 is made up of 15 amino acids. The CDR3 DNA follows: TGTGCCAGCAGTTATTCAGGGTCCTCTGGAAACACCATATATTTT. This sequence encodes CASSYSGSSGNTIYF.

V is TRBV28 and J is TRBJ1-5; no definite D call. Germline V gene sequence: CDR1 MDHEN, CDR2 SYDVKM. CDR3 length equals 16 residues. V lost 2 bases to trimming and J lost 0 bases, with 11 bases between them. CDR3 DNA: TGTGCCAGCAGTTTAGGACTTATGGATAGCAATCAGCCCCAGCATTTT. Translated: CASSLGLMDSNQPQHF.

The CDR3 here is CSARPGTEAFF. The CDR3 DNA reads TGCAGTGCTAGGCCAGGGACTGAAGCTTTCTTT. The rearrangement uses TRBV20-1 and TRBJ1-1, with a tentative D call TRBD1 (5 bases). Trimming left V 3 bases short and J 5 bases short, with 7 bases between. The CDR3 contains 11 residues. Germline V CDR1 and CDR2: DFQATT, SNEGSKA (reference sequence).

The V and J genes are TRBV9 and TRBJ2-5; 9 positions agree with TRBD1. Germline values: CDR1 SGDLS, CDR2 YYNGEE. J was trimmed by 4 bases and V by 4 bases; bases with no gene match: 11. CDR3 size: 16 residues. CDR3 residues: CASSPRDREAGETQYF. CDR3 nucleotide sequence: TGTGCCAGCAGCCCTCGGGACAGGGAGGCGGGAGAGACCCAGTACTTC.

The chain couples TRBV7-2 to TRBJ2-5, with TRBD2 matching over 7 bases. Germline V gene lookup returns CDR1 SGHTA and CDR2 FQGNSA. CDR3 length: 15 residues. With V trimmed by 5 bases and J by 4 bases, 10 bases remained unmatched. CDR3 residues: CASSPWEGFGETQYF. CDR3 sequence (DNA): TGTGCCAGCAGCCCCTGGGAGGGGTTCGGAGAGACCCAGTACTTC.

This clone appeared once. The chain combines TRBV10-3 with TRBJ1-5, with 8 bases identical to TRBD1. Germline V gene sequence: CDR1 ENHRY, CDR2 SYGVKD. The CDR3 is 15 amino acids. Losses at the gene ends were 6 bases for V and 0 bases for J; bases not matched to a gene: 4. CDR3 coding DNA: TGTGCCATCAGCTCGGACAGGGATAGCAATCAGCCCCAGCATTTT. It codes for CAISSDRDSNQPQHF.

The rearrangement joins TRBV27 to TRBJ1-1, with 8 bases fitting TRBD1. J lost 0 bases, V lost 3 bases, and 9 bases had no gene match. CDR1 and CDR2 (germline): MNHEY, SMNVEV (reference sequence). The CDR3 has 17 amino acids. CDR3 region: CASSFRAGGAVNTEAFF. CDR3 nucleotide sequence: TGTGCCAGCAGTTTCCGGGCAGGGGGCGCGGTGAACACTGAAGCTTTCTTT.

The chain carries TRBV2 and TRBJ1-6; D is ambiguous. Germline loops: CDR1 SNHLY, CDR2 FYNNEI. This CDR3 has 10 amino acids. Trimming shortened V by 3 bases and J by 14 bases, and 5 bases separated the two germline ends. The CDR3: CASSDLSLHF. As DNA, the CDR3 is TGTGCCAGCAGTGACCTTTCCCTCCACTTT.

The chain employs TRBV28 and TRBJ1-5, with TRBD1 identical over 7 bases. Trimming took 1 base from V and 3 from J; bases not matched to a gene: 15. The CDR3 loop spans 19 amino acids. Germline V gene sequence: CDR1 MDHEN, CDR2 SYDVKM. This chain's CDR3 is CASSLFPTGKLNSNQPQHF. CDR3 nucleotides: TGTGCCAGCAGTTTATTTCCGACAGGGAAGTTAAATTCCAATCAGCCCCAGCATTTT.

The DNA of the CDR3 is TGTGCCAGCAGCTTGACAACCTACGAGCAGTACTTC. It yields the protein CASSLTTYEQYF. The chain has TRBV5-4 and TRBJ2-7; no clear D gene. The germline CDR1 and CDR2 sequences are SGHNT and YYREEE (reference sequence). Trimming took 1 base from V and 2 from J, leaving 4 bases between them. The CDR3 covers 12 residues.

The chain couples TRBV5-6 to TRBJ2-1; TRBD1 is a possible D gene (5 bases). This CDR3 contains 14 residues. Between the trimmed V and J ends, which lost 1 base and 5 bases, there was a span of 10 bases. Germline CDR1 and CDR2: SGHDT and YYEEEE. For the CDR3, the DNA is TGTGCCAGCAGCTTGAAGGACACAAACAATGAGCAGTTCTTC. This sequence encodes CASSLKDTNNEQFF.

The chain has TRBV15 and TRBJ2-7, with D possibly matching TRBD1 (6 bases). Between the trimmed V and J ends, which lost 0 bases and 6 bases, there was a span of 12 bases. The V gene's germline CDR1 is LNHNV and CDR2 YYDKDF (reference sequence). This CDR3 has 14 amino acids. The CDR3 is CATSRDLRGFEQYF. In nucleotides, the CDR3 is TGTGCCACCAGCAGAGATCTCAGGGGCTTCGAGCAGTACTTC.

This chain connects TRBV12-2 to TRBJ2-1; the D segment call TRBD1 is taken from the table without a DNA check. TRBV12-2 is a pseudogene locus. This CDR3 contains 13 residues. The CDR3 sequence is CASRLWAENEQFF. The CDR3 coding sequence is TGTGCAAGTCGTCTGTGGGCAGAGAATGAGCAGTTCTTC.

The CDR3 protein is CASSSGQGGNQPQHF. CDR3 coding DNA: TGTGCCAGCAGCTCGGGACAGGGAGGCAATCAGCCCCAGCATTTT. The chain recombines TRBV9 with TRBJ1-5; 9 bases map to TRBD1. Unmatched junction bases numbered 4, after V lost 4 bases and J lost 2 bases. The germline V gene has CDR1 SGDLS and CDR2 YYNGEE. The CDR3 runs to 15 residues.